The 17 T cell receptor beta chains in this list originate from one sample, sequenced in a study of T cell changes during pregnancy in multiple sclerosis. The data were produced by immunoSEQ multiplex PCR, yet TCRdb's version contains in-frame clones alone and is incomplete. The data contain around 70,000 clones, roughly 92% of them seen just once; the ten biggest clones take up roughly 2%. The specimen was peripheral blood, collected in the second trimester of pregnancy. Receptors were obtained from a female donor with multiple sclerosis, enrolled in a pregnancy study.

The count of this clone is one. The chain couples TRBV27 to TRBJ2-7; the match to TRBD2 covers 7 bases. The V gene end was trimmed by 3 bases and the J gene end by 2 bases; junction bases not matched to a gene: 1. The CDR3 is 13 residues long. Germline CDR1 is MNHEY and CDR2 is SMNVEV (reference sequence). The CDR3 DNA sequence: TGTGCCAGCAGTTTCGGGACTACCTACGAGCAGTACTTC. Residues: CASSFGTTYEQYF.

J is TRBJ2-1 and V is TRBV19, with 8 positions matching TRBD2. The germline V gene has CDR1 LNHDA and CDR2 SQIVND (reference sequence). The CDR3 length is 13 residues. Losses at the gene ends were 9 bases for V and 10 bases for J; bases not matched to a gene: 11. Here the CDR3 DNA reads TGTGCCAGCGGACTAGCTCGTGGGAACGAGCAGTTCTTC. Amino acids: CASGLARGNEQFF.

The chain uses TRBV6-6 and TRBJ1-1; 8 bases match TRBD1. The germline V gene encodes CDR1 MNHNY and CDR2 SVGAGI (reference sequence). This CDR3 is built from 13 residues. J was trimmed by 6 bases and V by 5 bases; bases with no gene match: 5. CDR3 region: CASSVGQAAEAFF. The CDR3 DNA sequence: TGTGCCAGCAGTGTGGGACAGGCGGCTGAAGCTTTCTTT.

V gene TRBV11-1 combines with J gene TRBJ2-1; 7 bases fit TRBD2. CDR3 length: 14 amino acids. The ends lost 4 bases at V and 4 bases at J; junction bases unmatched: 4. Germline loops: CDR1 SGHAT, CDR2 FQDESV (reference sequence). CDR3 sequence reads: CASSSSGIYNEQFF. CDR3 sequence (DNA): TGTGCCAGCAGCTCGAGCGGGATTTACAATGAGCAGTTCTTC.

The CDR3 sequence: CASSLGPGRAGNEQFF. CDR3 sequence (DNA): TGTGCCAGCAGCTTGGGCCCGGGAAGGGCCGGCAATGAGCAGTTCTTC. The V and J genes are TRBV28 and TRBJ2-1; perhaps TRBD2 as D (5 bases). CDR1 is MDHEN and CDR2 is SYDVKM in the germline V gene. Trimming pared 6 bases from V and 6 bases from J, leaving 21 bases between. The CDR3 totals 16 residues.

The rearrangement joins TRBV5-4 to TRBJ1-1; D may be TRBD1 (5 bases). This CDR3 spans 15 amino acids. CDR1 and CDR2 from the germline V gene are SGHNT and YYREEE (reference sequence). Between the trimmed V and J ends, which lost 0 bases and 3 bases, there was a span of 12 bases. The CDR3 protein is CASSLGAARDTEAFF. The DNA for the CDR3 is TGTGCCAGCAGCTTGGGGGCCGCCAGGGACACTGAAGCTTTCTTT.

This chain uses TRBV19 with TRBJ1-2, with 7 positions matching TRBD1. The CDR3 consists of 16 residues. Germline CDR1 reads LNHDA; CDR2 reads SQIVND (reference sequence). With 5 bases clipped from V and 0 bases from J, the junction kept 9 bases outside the gene matches. In DNA, the CDR3 is TGTGCCAGTAGTCCTGGGACAGAAATGCCTAACTATGGCTACACCTTC. It specifies CASSPGTEMPNYGYTF.

J is TRBJ1-1 and V is TRBV2, with a weak D call TRBD1 (6 bases). Trimming stripped 8 bases from V and 1 base from J, with 11 bases between. CDR3 length: 13 amino acids. Germline-derived CDR1 and CDR2 are SNHLY and FYNNEI. CDR3 in amino acids: CASRRGGNTEAFF. The CDR3 nucleotides are TGTGCCAGCCGACGAGGGGGGAACACTGAAGCTTTCTTT.

The gene calls are TRBV29-1 and TRBJ2-1; 15 bases align to TRBD2. Germline trimming cut 3 bases from V and 10 bases from J; bases unmatched to any gene: 7. Germline CDR1 is SQVTM and CDR2 is ANQGSEA. The CDR3 extends over 15 amino acids. The CDR3 spells CSVDPGLAGGGEQFF. CDR3 nucleotide sequence: TGCAGCGTTGACCCGGGACTAGCGGGAGGTGGAGAGCAGTTCTTC.

The chain is built from TRBV6-1 and TRBJ1-5; D is ambiguous. The germline gives CDR1 MNHNS, CDR2 SASEGT. Trimming left V 3 bases short and J 4 bases short, with 4 bases between. This CDR3 has 12 residues. The CDR3 reads CASSDLNQPQHF. DNA for the CDR3: TGTGCCAGCAGTGATCTGAATCAGCCCCAGCATTTT.

This chain connects TRBV7-2 to TRBJ2-7; 11 bases match TRBD2. Germline V gives CDR1 SGHTA, CDR2 FQGNSA. This CDR3 has 15 amino acids. J gave up 5 bases and V 0 bases, and 3 bases lay outside the gene matches. DNA of the CDR3: TGTGCCAGCAGCTTAGCTAGCGGGAGGGTCCACGAGCAGTACTTC. Amino acids: CASSLASGRVHEQYF.

This clone has a handful of counts. The chain has TRBV19 and TRBJ1-5; possible D gene TRBD1, 5 bases. V was clipped by 6 bases and J by 5 bases, with 11 bases between them. The CDR3 runs 13 residues. Per germline, CDR1 LNHDA and CDR2 SQIVND (reference sequence). CDR3 sequence: CASSRDSHQPQHF. CDR3 nucleotides: TGTGCCAGTAGCAGGGATTCGCATCAGCCCCAGCATTTT.

This chain links TRBV11-2 with TRBJ2-7; 11 nucleotides line up with TRBD1. The V gene end was trimmed by 4 bases and the J gene end by 6 bases; junction bases not matched to a gene: 17. This CDR3 has 18 residues. Germline V CDR1 and CDR2: SGHAT, FQNNGV. The CDR3 coding sequence is TGTGCCAGCAGCTCCCGCTTAAGAACCGGGACAGGGGGTGTCGAGCAGTACTTC. It specifies CASSSRLRTGTGGVEQYF. Based on the CDR3 plus reference TRBV11-2 and TRBJ2-7, the full variable domain is EAGVAQSPRYKIIEKRQSVAFWCNPISGHATLYWYQQILGQGPKLLIQFQNNGVVDDSQLPKDRFSAERLKGVDSTLKIQPAKLEDSAVYLCASSSRLRTGTGGVEQYFGPGTRLTVT.

The chain recombines TRBV5-6 with TRBJ1-4; 9 bases align to TRBD1. V gave up 4 bases and J gave up 7 bases; unmatched junction bases: 14. Germline CDR1 and CDR2: SGHDT and YYEEEE. The CDR3 runs 17 residues. CDR3 coding DNA: TGTGCCAGCAGCCCGGGGGCTGTCGGGACAGGGCGTGAAAAACTGTTTTTT. Protein product: CASSPGAVGTGREKLFF.

This clone was counted ten times or more. V usage is TRBV29-1 and J usage is TRBJ1-2; tentative D call: TRBD1 (6 bases). Germline V CDR1 and CDR2: SQVTM, ANQGSEA. With 4 bases removed from V and 7 bases from J, the gap between germline ends came to 7 bases. The CDR3 consists of 10 residues. This CDR3 reads CSVGQAGYTF. CDR3 nucleotide sequence: TGCAGCGTTGGACAGGCTGGCTACACCTTC. The variable domain in full, with the rest retrieved from reference TRBV29-1 and TRBJ1-2, is SAVISQKPSRDICQRGTSLTIQCQVDSQVTMMFWYRQQPGQSLTLIATANQGSEATYESGFVIDKFPISRPNLTFSTLTVSNMSPEDSSIYLCSVGQAGYTFGSGTRLTVV.

The chain couples TRBV6-8 to TRBJ1-5, with 8 nucleotides matching TRBD1. The CDR3 extends over 13 amino acids. In germline, CDR1 is MNHGY, CDR2 SAAAGT. The J segment lost 6 bases and the V segment lost 8 bases, leaving 6 bases of the junction unmatched. CDR3 DNA sequence: TGTGCCAGCCCCAAGGACAGGGTTCAGCCCCAGCATTTT. Its protein is CASPKDRVQPQHF.

The rearrangement joins TRBV7-3 to TRBJ1-5; a weak D match, TRBD1 (6 bases). Germline-derived CDR1 and CDR2 are SGHTA and FQGTGA. CDR3 length: 15 residues. Between the trimmed V and J ends, which lost 7 bases and 0 bases, there was a span of 13 bases. The CDR3 sequence is CASTVRDNSNQPQHF. The CDR3 DNA follows: TGTGCCAGCACCGTACGGGACAATAGCAATCAGCCCCAGCATTTT.